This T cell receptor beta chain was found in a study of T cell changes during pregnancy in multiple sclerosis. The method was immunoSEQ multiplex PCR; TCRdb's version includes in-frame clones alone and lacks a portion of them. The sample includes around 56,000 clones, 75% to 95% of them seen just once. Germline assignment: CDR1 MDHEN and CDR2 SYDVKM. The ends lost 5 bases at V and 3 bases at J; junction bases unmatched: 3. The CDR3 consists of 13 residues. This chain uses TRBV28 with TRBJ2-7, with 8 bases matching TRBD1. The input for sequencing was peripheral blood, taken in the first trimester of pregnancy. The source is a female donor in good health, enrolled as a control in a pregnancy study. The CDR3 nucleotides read TGTGCCAGCAGTCCGGGACAGGTCTACGAGCAGTACTTC. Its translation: CASSPGQVYEQYF. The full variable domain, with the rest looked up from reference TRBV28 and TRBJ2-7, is DVKVTQSSRYLVKRTGEKVFLECVQDMDHENMFWYRQDPGLGLRLIYFSYDVKMKEKGDIPEGYSVSREKKERFSLILESASTNQTSMYLCASSPGQVYEQYFGPGTRLTVT.